The entry below describes one T cell receptor beta chain. The antigen remains undetermined. This table comes from immunoSEQ multiplex PCR, and its TCRdb copy is limited to in-frame clones, with some not included. Of around 78,000 clones in the sample, more than 60% were seen once. The data are from a study of early stage breast cancer tumors. Study conclusions and caveats: Compared with adjacent normal breast tissue, tumors showed roughly 2.4-fold greater T cell density and higher clonality. Comparing each tissue with blood distinguished tumor from normal in about 90% of the 16 patients. Most shared enriched TCRB sequences were commonly generated ones.

This receptor was obtained from a person aged 55 to 75 with breast cancer. Sequences were obtained from blood.

This chain's CDR3 is CASSQGGGAGETQYF. CDR3 nucleotide sequence: TGTGCCAGCAGCCAAGGCGGGGGGGCAGGGGAGACCCAGTACTTC. This chain links TRBV4-2 with TRBJ2-5, with TRBD2 identical over 9 bases. The CDR3 is made up of 15 amino acids. CDR1 is LGHNA and CDR2 is YNFKEQ in the germline V gene. Losses at the gene ends were 1 base for V and 5 bases for J; bases not matched to a gene: 5.